The 16 T cell receptor beta chains in this list originate from one sample, sequenced in a study of shared clonotypes between healthy human individuals. Naive CD8 populations comprised CD45RO-negative cells positively selected for CCR7, excluding terminally differentiated effector memory CD45RA+ cells. Libraries were prepared by immunoSEQ multiplex PCR; TCRdb keeps only in-frame clonotypes and omits some of them. The table includes some 2,100,000 clones, about 93% detected once. The specimen sequenced was naive CD8+ T cells from PBMCs. The receptors were sampled from a man aged 18-30 years in good health. Some clones in this sample may be carry-over from other donors' samples.

The chain joins TRBV6-5 to TRBJ2-7; 8 nucleotides agree with TRBD2. Germline loops: CDR1 MNHEY, CDR2 SVGAGI. This CDR3 is built from 15 residues. V lost 0 bases and J lost 1; bases outside the gene matches: 2. CDR3: CASSYSTSASYEQYF. CDR3 bases: TGTGCCAGCAGTTACTCGACTAGCGCGTCCTACGAGCAGTACTTC.

The chain carries TRBV4-1 and TRBJ2-7; no clear D. The CDR3 totals 13 residues. CDR1 is MGHRA and CDR2 is YSYEKL in the germline V gene. With 6 bases removed from V and 0 bases from J, the gap between germline ends came to 9 bases. The CDR3 protein is CASREQRSYEQYF. In nucleotides, the CDR3 is TGCGCCAGCAGGGAACAGCGCTCCTACGAGCAGTACTTC.

The chain is built from TRBV28 and TRBJ1-1; D possibly corresponds to TRBD1 (5 bases). The CDR3 runs 15 residues. Trimming pared 5 bases from V and 5 bases from J, leaving 18 bases between. CDR1 is MDHEN, CDR2 SYDVKM, per germline. The CDR3 loop reads CASSPPEGEGTEAFF. The CDR3 DNA sequence: TGTGCCAGCAGTCCACCCGAAGGGGAGGGGACTGAAGCTTTCTTT.

This chain links TRBV2 with TRBJ2-3; 9 bases are a match to TRBD2. CDR1 and CDR2 from the germline V gene are SNHLY and FYNNEI. Trimming cost V 10 bases and J 5 bases; bases outside gene matches: 7. This CDR3 has 13 residues. As DNA, the CDR3 is TGTGCCACTCTAGCGGGAATAAGAGATACGCAGTATTTT. Translated, it gives CATLAGIRDTQYF.

The chain uses TRBV10-3 and TRBJ2-1; TRBD2 is a possible D gene (7 bases). Trimming stripped 3 bases from V and 8 bases from J, with 17 bases between. CDR3 length: 15 residues. The germline CDR1 and CDR2 sequences are ENHRY and SYGVKD. CDR3 sequence: CAISDVGGRPYEQFF. CDR3 bases: TGTGCCATCAGTGACGTCGGGGGGCGGCCATATGAGCAGTTCTTC.

A note on this clone: One end of the junction varies from germline; a read error may be responsible. This sequence joins TRBV5-1 and TRBJ2-7; 7 bases align to TRBD2. The CDR3 is made up of 15 amino acids. Germline CDR1 SGHRS, CDR2 YFSETQ. DNA of the CDR3: TGCGCCAGCAGCTTACCACCCGGGACTATGGGCGAGCAGCACTTC. It specifies CASSLPPGTMGEQHF.

J is TRBJ2-1 and V is TRBV11-2; possible D gene TRBD2, 5 bases. V was pared by 1 base and J by 0 bases, with 16 bases between. CDR1 SGHAT and CDR2 FQNNGV come from the germline V gene. The CDR3 consists of 18 residues. The CDR3 is CASSLGARIGSSYNEQFF. The CDR3 DNA sequence: TGTGCCAGCAGCTTAGGAGCTAGGATAGGGAGCTCCTACAATGAGCAGTTCTTC. The full variable domain, with the rest looked up from reference TRBV11-2 and TRBJ2-1, is EAGVAQSPRYKIIEKRQSVAFWCNPISGHATLYWYQQILGQGPKLLIQFQNNGVVDDSQLPKDRFSAERLKGVDSTLKIQPAKLEDSAVYLCASSLGARIGSSYNEQFFGPGTRLTVL.

This clone showed up just once. In the same sample, other DNA sequences code for this CDR3. This chain links TRBV4-2 with TRBJ2-7; D gene uncertain. From germline, CDR1 is LGHNA and CDR2 YNFKEQ. This CDR3 has 14 amino acids. V lost 1 base, J lost 0 bases, and 7 bases lay in between. DNA for the CDR3: TGTGCCAGCAGCCAAGCGGGTGGCTCCTACGAGCAGTACTTC. This gives the protein CASSQAGGSYEQYF.

CDR3 loop: CASLLGATDNTEAFF. The CDR3 nucleotides read TGTGCCAGCCTTCTAGGGGCGACCGACAACACTGAAGCTTTCTTT. The chain carries TRBV7-9 and TRBJ1-1; a possible D gene is TRBD1 (5 bases). The CDR3 has 15 amino acids. The germline V and J ends were trimmed by 8 bases and 2 bases, with 18 bases remaining between them. CDR1 SEHNR and CDR2 FQNEAQ come from the germline V gene (reference sequence).

This clone has more than one count but fewer than ten. The V gene is TRBV9, the J gene TRBJ2-1; no firm D call. The CDR3 totals 14 residues. In germline, CDR1 is SGDLS, CDR2 YYNGEE. V was shortened by 3 bases and J by 2 bases, with 9 bases between the two germline ends. In nucleotides, the CDR3 is TGTGCCAGCAGCGGGAGAACCACCTACAATGAGCAGTTCTTC. As protein: CASSGRTTYNEQFF.

This chain joins TRBV4-2 and TRBJ2-7; 7 bases are a match to TRBD1. Per the germline V gene, CDR1 is LGHNA and CDR2 is YNFKEQ. The CDR3 is 15 residues long. The V and J ends lost 2 bases and 0 bases, in that order; junction bases with no gene match: 4. The CDR3 loop reads CASSQYRGASYEQYF. In DNA, the CDR3 is TGTGCCAGCAGCCAATACAGGGGAGCCTCCTACGAGCAGTACTTC.

This clone was seen only once. This chain joins TRBV5-4 and TRBJ2-5; unclear D gene. The ends were cut back, 4 bases at V and 4 bases at J, with 11 bases in the middle. The CDR3 runs 13 residues. Germline V gene sequence: CDR1 SGHNT, CDR2 YYREEE (reference sequence). CDR3 sequence (DNA): TGTGCCAGCAGCCCACATGTAGCAGAGACCCAGTACTTC. This translates into CASSPHVAETQYF.

The chain is built from TRBV7-2 and TRBJ2-5, with a possible D match to TRBD1 (5 bases). The J call may not be correct, given that the DNA end is closer to TRBJ2-7. CDR1 is SGHTA, CDR2 FQGNSA, per germline. The CDR3 runs to 15 residues. CDR3: CASSTRVGGVYEQYF. CDR3 coding DNA: TGTGCCAGCAGCACCAGGGTTGGTGGGGTTTACGAGCAGTACTTC.

The chain couples TRBV19 to TRBJ1-1; D is undetermined. Trimming stripped 3 bases from V and 1 base from J, with 9 bases between. CDR1 and CDR2 (germline): LNHDA, SQIVND (reference sequence). This CDR3 is 14 amino acids long. The CDR3 DNA sequence: TGTGCCAGTAGTATTTATCACAAGAACACTGAAGCTTTCTTT. It translates to CASSIYHKNTEAFF. The entire variable domain, with the rest obtained from reference TRBV19 and TRBJ1-1, is as follows: DGGITQSPKYLFRKEGQNVTLSCEQNLNHDAMYWYRQDPGQGLRLIYYSQIVNDFQKGDIAEGYSVSREKKESFPLTVTSAQKNPTAFYLCASSIYHKNTEAFFGQGTRLTVV.

Points on this clone: The same CDR3 can be traced to other DNA sequences in this sample. The gene calls are TRBV9 and TRBJ2-7; weak D call: TRBD1 (5 bases). Between the trimmed V and J ends, which lost 0 bases and 0 bases, there was a span of 7 bases. Germline V lookup: CDR1 SGDLS, CDR2 YYNGEE. This CDR3 is built from 14 residues. As DNA, the CDR3 is TGTGCCAGCAGCGTAGACAGGAACTCCTACGAGCAGTACTTC. Its protein is CASSVDRNSYEQYF.

The J gene is TRBJ2-1, the V gene TRBV19; D is uncertain. V was pared by 0 bases and J by 9 bases, with 12 bases between. Looked up from germline, CDR1 is LNHDA and CDR2 is SQIVND (reference sequence). CDR3 length: 14 residues. CDR3 nucleotide sequence: TGTGCCAGTAGTATAGATCGGGTGGGTCCTGAGCAGTTCTTC. Translation: CASSIDRVGPEQFF. The complete variable domain, with remaining parts taken from reference TRBV19 and TRBJ2-1, reads DGGITQSPKYLFRKEGQNVTLSCEQNLNHDAMYWYRQDPGQGLRLIYYSQIVNDFQKGDIAEGYSVSREKKESFPLTVTSAQKNPTAFYLCASSIDRVGPEQFFGPGTRLTVL.